These 17 T cell receptor beta chains originate from one sample sequenced in a study of cytomegalovirus exposure and HLA in healthy donors. Amplification used 60 Vbeta primers and 13 Jbeta primers. Clones were read by immunoSEQ multiplex PCR, and TCRdb kept only the in-frame ones, dropping some. The repertoire holds 200,000 to 300,000 clones, around 80% seen once, with 5% to 6.5% in the top ten. The sequenced sample was PBMCs. The receptors were sampled from a woman in her thirties or forties in good health and CMV-seropositive.

The chain is built from TRBV28 and TRBJ2-2, with 8 bases matching TRBD1. The CDR3 is 17 amino acids. V lost 0 bases to trimming and J lost 3 bases; unmatched junction nucleotides: 6. Germline V CDR1 and CDR2: MDHEN, SYDVKM. CDR3 bases: TGTGCCAGCAGTTTATGGGCAGGACAGGGAGACACCGGGGAGCTGTTTTTT. It encodes CASSLWAGQGDTGELFF.

The rearrangement joins TRBV4-3 to TRBJ2-3, with TRBD2 matching 10 bases. The V and J ends lost 0 bases and 1 base, in that order; junction bases with no gene match: 7. Germline V gene data show CDR1 as LGHNA and CDR2 as YSLEER. This CDR3 has 18 amino acids. In DNA form, the CDR3 reads TGCGCCAGCAGCCAAGATCCCCTCCTAGCGGGGGGCACAGATACGCAGTATTTT. This codes for CASSQDPLLAGGTDTQYF.

Points on this clone: Germline is not matched at one junction end, which may reflect a read error. The rearrangement joins TRBV7-9 to TRBJ1-3; no firm D call. The CDR3 consists of 15 residues. The germline gives CDR1 SEHNR, CDR2 FQNEAQ (reference sequence). The CDR3 bases are TGTTCCAGCAGCTTAAGCCGGGGTGGCGGAAACACCATATATTTT. Its protein product is CSSSLSRGGGNTIYF.

The chain joins TRBV7-2 to TRBJ2-7; D is unclear. The CDR3 runs 18 residues. Germline loops: CDR1 SGHTA, CDR2 FQGNSA. Deletions cut 2 bases from V and 2 bases from J, with 22 bases between. Here the CDR3 DNA reads TGTGCCAGCAGCTTACCGGATTCATGGAGATCCCCCGCCTACGAGCAGTACTTC. Amino acid sequence: CASSLPDSWRSPAYEQYF.

The chain uses TRBV30 and TRBJ2-3; 9 nucleotides line up with TRBD2. CDR1 is GTSNPN and CDR2 is SVGIG in the germline V gene (reference sequence). There are 16 residues in the CDR3. Trimming at V came to 0 bases and at J to 5 bases, leaving 9 bases not matched to a gene. The CDR3 loop reads CAWSVLVSGRRDTQYF. DNA of the CDR3: TGTGCCTGGAGTGTACTAGTTAGCGGGAGACGAGATACGCAGTATTTT.

The genes are TRBV29-1 and TRBJ2-6; 10 nucleotides match TRBD1. The CDR3 runs 16 residues. The germline V gene has CDR1 SQVTM and CDR2 ANQGSEA. J lost 0 bases, V lost 4 bases, and 3 bases had no gene match. The CDR3 is CSVGDRGLSGANVLTF. CDR3 DNA: TGCAGCGTTGGGGACAGGGGCCTCTCTGGGGCCAACGTCCTGACTTTC.

This clone appeared a few times. The rearrangement joins TRBV2 to TRBJ1-2; unclear D gene. Between the trimmed V and J ends, which lost 3 bases and 1 base, there was a span of 15 bases. The germline V gene has CDR1 SNHLY and CDR2 FYNNEI. This CDR3 is built from 16 residues. This chain's CDR3 is CASSELESQVNYGYTF. The CDR3 DNA reads TGTGCCAGCAGTGAGTTAGAAAGCCAAGTTAACTATGGCTACACCTTC.

Comments on this clone: The same CDR3 arises from other DNA sequences in this sample as well. The chain couples TRBV7-9 to TRBJ1-2; 10 bases fit TRBD1. The CDR3 runs to 14 residues. Unmatched junction bases numbered 2, after V lost 5 bases and J lost 2 bases. Germline V gene data show CDR1 as SEHNR and CDR2 as FQNEAQ (reference sequence). The CDR3 here is CASSLGQGNYGYTF. CDR3 DNA: TGTGCCAGCAGCCTGGGACAGGGGAACTATGGCTACACCTTC.

The genes are TRBV5-4 and TRBJ2-5, with D unclear. This CDR3 has 16 amino acids. From germline, CDR1 is SGHNT and CDR2 YYREEE (reference sequence). V lost 4 bases and J 0 bases, leaving 16 bases between the germline ends. The CDR3 protein is CASSLLATGNQETQYF. The CDR3 DNA reads TGTGCCAGCAGCCTACTGGCGACTGGAAACCAAGAGACCCAGTACTTC. The variable domain in full, completed from reference TRBV5-4 and TRBJ2-5, reads ETGVTQSPTHLIKTRGQQVTLRCSSQSGHNTVSWYQQALGQGPQFIFQYYREEENGRGNFPPRFSGLQFPNYSSELNVNALELDDSALYLCASSLLATGNQETQYFGPGTRLLVL.

J is TRBJ2-6 and V is TRBV9; 7 nucleotides agree with TRBD1. The CDR3 totals 17 residues. Germline values: CDR1 SGDLS, CDR2 YYNGEE. V shed 2 bases, J shed 1 base, and the junction held 6 bases outside the gene matches. The chain's CDR3 is CASSVQGGGSGANVLTF. The DNA for the CDR3 is TGTGCCAGCAGCGTCCAAGGGGGCGGGTCTGGGGCCAACGTCCTGACTTTC.

The sample holds a few counts of this clone. This chain joins TRBV5-6 and TRBJ2-7; 13 bases match TRBD2. This CDR3 is 16 amino acids long. V gave up 4 bases and J gave up 4 bases; unmatched junction bases: 8. Germline CDR1 and CDR2: SGHDT and YYEEEE. This CDR3 reads CASSTPGLAGQYEQYF. CDR3 DNA: TGTGCCAGCAGCACCCCGGGACTAGCGGGACAATACGAGCAGTACTTC.

This clone has just one count. The rearrangement links TRBV9 to TRBJ1-4; D gene ambiguous. Germline lookup yields CDR1 SGDLS and CDR2 YYNGEE. Trimming took off 3 bases at V and 0 bases at J, with 9 bases between the two ends. This CDR3 is 15 amino acids long. The CDR3 DNA reads TGTGCCAGCAGCGCACCCGGGGCAACTAATGAAAAACTGTTTTTT. Amino acid sequence: CASSAPGATNEKLFF. Using reference TRBV9 and TRBJ1-4 for the parts outside the CDR3, the full variable domain is DSGVTQTPKHLITATGQRVTLRCSPRSGDLSVYWYQQSLDQGLQFLIQYYNGEERAKGNILERFSAQQFPDLHSELNLSSLELGDSALYFCASSAPGATNEKLFFGSGTQLSVL.

The chain uses TRBV4-1 and TRBJ2-7; the match to TRBD1 covers 8 bases. Germline assignment: CDR1 MGHRA and CDR2 YSYEKL. There are 15 residues in the CDR3. Unmatched junction bases numbered 6, after V lost 0 bases and J lost 5 bases. CDR3 amino acids: CASSQEWTGTNEQYF. CDR3 bases: TGCGCCAGCAGCCAAGAGTGGACAGGGACGAACGAGCAGTACTTC.

This chain joins TRBV11-2 and TRBJ2-5; D is undetermined. V was pared by 2 bases and J by 9 bases, with 13 bases between. The CDR3 extends over 13 amino acids. From germline, CDR1 is SGHAT and CDR2 FQNNGV. The CDR3 here is CASSLTLAEAQYF. The CDR3 DNA is TGTGCCAGCAGCTTAACCCTGGCGGAAGCCCAGTACTTC.

The chain combines TRBV6-1 with TRBJ1-1, with 12 bases lining up with TRBD1. Germline V gene sequence: CDR1 MNHNS, CDR2 SASEGT. This CDR3 comprises 14 residues. Unmatched junction bases numbered 10, after V lost 11 bases and J lost 6 bases. The CDR3 reads CAGGQGAELAEAFF. The CDR3 nucleotides read TGTGCCGGGGGACAGGGGGCGGAATTGGCTGAAGCTTTCTTT.

The rearrangement uses TRBV9 and TRBJ2-7; TRBD2 aligns across 8 bases. The germline gives CDR1 SGDLS, CDR2 YYNGEE. The length of the CDR3 is 15 residues. Unmatched junction bases numbered 5, after V lost 3 bases and J lost 0 bases. The CDR3, as DNA: TGTGCCAGCAGCGCCCCGGGGGGGCCCTCCTACGAGCAGTACTTC. Protein sequence: CASSAPGGPSYEQYF.

V gene TRBV6-1 combines with J gene TRBJ2-2, with 7 positions matching TRBD1. The length of the CDR3 is 17 residues. Trimming cost V 2 bases and J 6 bases; bases outside gene matches: 12. Germline loops: CDR1 MNHNS, CDR2 SASEGT. CDR3 protein: CASSERWGTDSSGELFF. Here the CDR3 DNA reads TGTGCCAGCAGTGAAAGATGGGGGACAGATTCTTCCGGGGAGCTGTTTTTT.